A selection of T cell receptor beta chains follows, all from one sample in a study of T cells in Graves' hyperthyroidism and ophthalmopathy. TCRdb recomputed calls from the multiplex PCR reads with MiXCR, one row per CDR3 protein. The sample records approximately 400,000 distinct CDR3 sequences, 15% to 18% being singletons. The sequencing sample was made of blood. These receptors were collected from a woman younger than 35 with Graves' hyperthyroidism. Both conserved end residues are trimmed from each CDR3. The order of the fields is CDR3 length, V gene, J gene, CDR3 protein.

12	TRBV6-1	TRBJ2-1	ASETGSGYNEQF
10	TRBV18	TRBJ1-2	ASSPPVRGYT
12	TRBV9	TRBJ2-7	ASSVEVHSYEQY
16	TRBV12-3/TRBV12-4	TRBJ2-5	ASSFSWLAGGPGETQY
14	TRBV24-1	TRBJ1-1	ASNHRDSDMNTEAF
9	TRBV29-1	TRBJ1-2	SVGDWGGYT
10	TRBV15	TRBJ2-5	ATSRRLETQY
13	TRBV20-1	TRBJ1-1	SARGTGHMNTEAF
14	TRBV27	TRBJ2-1	ASSLYGDSSYNEQF
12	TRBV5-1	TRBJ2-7	ASFDTGATYEQY
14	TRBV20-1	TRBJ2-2	SARDQAGGDTGELF
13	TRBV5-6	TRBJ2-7	ASSQGLAGYYEQY
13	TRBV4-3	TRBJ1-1	ASSQDLGGNTEAF
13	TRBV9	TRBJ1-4	ASSVESAGVEKLF
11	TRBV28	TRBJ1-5	ASSLYSNQPQH
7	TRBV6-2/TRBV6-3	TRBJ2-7	ADSYEQY
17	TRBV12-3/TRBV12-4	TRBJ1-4	ASSATFGGAWATNEKLF
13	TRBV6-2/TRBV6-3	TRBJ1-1	ASSYRTLTNTEAF
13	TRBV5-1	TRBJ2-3	ASSLGIAGSDTQY
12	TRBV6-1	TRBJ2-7	ASSLDFGPYEQY
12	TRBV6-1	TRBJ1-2	ASRTTGTAYGYT
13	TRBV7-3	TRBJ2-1	ASSSTGGTYNEQF
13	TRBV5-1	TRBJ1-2	ASSSGQGAYYGYT
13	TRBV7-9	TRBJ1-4	ASSKTGRTNEKLF
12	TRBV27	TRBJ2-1	ASRGTSGSYEHF
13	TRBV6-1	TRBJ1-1	ASSSPTGANTEAF
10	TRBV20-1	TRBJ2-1	SAGLASWEQF